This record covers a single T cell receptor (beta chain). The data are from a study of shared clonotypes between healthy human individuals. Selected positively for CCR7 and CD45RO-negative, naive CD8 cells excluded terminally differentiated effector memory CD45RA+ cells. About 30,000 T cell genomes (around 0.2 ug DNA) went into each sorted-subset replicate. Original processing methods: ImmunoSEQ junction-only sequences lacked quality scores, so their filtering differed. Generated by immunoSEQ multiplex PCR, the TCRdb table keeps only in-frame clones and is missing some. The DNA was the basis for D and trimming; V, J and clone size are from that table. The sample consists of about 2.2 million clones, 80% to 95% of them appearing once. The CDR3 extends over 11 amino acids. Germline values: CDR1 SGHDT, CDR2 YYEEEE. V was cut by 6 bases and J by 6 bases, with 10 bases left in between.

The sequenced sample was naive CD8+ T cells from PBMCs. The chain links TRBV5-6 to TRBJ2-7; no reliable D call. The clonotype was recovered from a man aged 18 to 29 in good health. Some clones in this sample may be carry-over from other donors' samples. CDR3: CASTDGAEQYF. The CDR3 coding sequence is TGTGCCAGCACCGACGGTGCCGAGCAGTACTTC.